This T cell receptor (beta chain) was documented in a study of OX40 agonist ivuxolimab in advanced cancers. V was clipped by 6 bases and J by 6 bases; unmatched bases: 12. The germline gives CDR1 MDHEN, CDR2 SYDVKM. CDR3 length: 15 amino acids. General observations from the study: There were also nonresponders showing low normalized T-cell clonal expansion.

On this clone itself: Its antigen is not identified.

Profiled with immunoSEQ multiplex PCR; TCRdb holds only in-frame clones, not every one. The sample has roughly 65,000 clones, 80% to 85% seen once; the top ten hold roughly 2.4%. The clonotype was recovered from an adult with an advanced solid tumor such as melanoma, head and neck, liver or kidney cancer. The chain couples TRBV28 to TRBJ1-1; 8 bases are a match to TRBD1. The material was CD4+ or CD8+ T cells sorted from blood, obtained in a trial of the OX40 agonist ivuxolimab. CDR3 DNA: TGTGCCAGCAGGGCTAATACAGGGGGAAGGGCTGAAGCTTTCTTT. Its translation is CASRANTGGRAEAFF.